This record looks at one TCR beta chain sequence and its context. This receptor's antigen is unknown. One base away there is no much larger clone; base qualities are not given. Each collaborating institution followed its own protocols to collect whole blood in K2EDTA tubes. Collaborator samples were shipped for TCRbeta analysis as frozen whole blood, isolated PBMCs, or DNA extracted from either sample type. The sample comes from a study of blood T cell repertoires in COVID-19 (dated by TCRdb to between 2020 and 2021). Describing the broader study: Collaborator samples came from the United States, Italy and Spain and covered acute and convalescent phases of COVID-19. Nearly every sample came with metadata listing a de-identified subject ID, COVID-19 status, age in years and sex. The repertoires were made available in a free public database intended to serve as a resource for research on the immune response to SARS-CoV-2. The samples were drawn from the first 160 participants of the ongoing ImmuneRACE study and from 1,200 or so subjects provided by 6 global collaborators. Where available, HLA class I and class II types were taken from metadata supplied by the sample provider and were not determined by assay-based typing. The prospective study material was composed of cDNA or gDNA derived from T cells, B-cell-depleted T cells, or PBMCs. Subjects who had been exposed to COVID-19, were actively infected with it, or had recovered from it provided the deeply sampled blood TCRbeta repertoires that made up the dataset.

Trimming takes 7 bases from V and 0 bases from J, and the germline ends sit 16 bases apart. The CDR3, cysteine through phenylalanine, is 15 amino acids long. The kept DNA is CDR3 alone, 45 bases in frame from the first base. Via the germline V gene, CDR1 is MNHEY and CDR2 SVGAGI. TCRbeta CDR3 regions were amplified from genomic DNA using the immunoSEQ Assay, a bias-controlled multiplex PCR. In the original analysis: The number of nucleated cells in each sample was estimated from the amplification of reference gene primers within the assay. To quantify the absolute abundance of each unique TCRbeta CDR3 rearrangement, sequence reads were collapsed and filtered. For each sample, productive Simpson clonality was calculated by taking the square root of Simpson's diversity index across productive rearrangements. The immuneACCESS repertoire file appears here via TCRdb, limited to in-frame rearrangements. These files lack a portion of the clones; in checked studies, under half of the deficit traces to unresolved V genes, and the cause of the others is not known. V and J calls and clone size follow that table, whereas D and trimming were derived from the DNA. A total of some 160,000 clones appear in this sample, 78% of them only once. The top ten clones comprise about 14% of the sample.

Paper-wide results and their limitations: The amount of clinical and demographic metadata varied by source and participant and was provided uncurated.

The chain links TRBV6-5 with TRBJ2-7; a weak D assignment points to TRBD1 (6 bases agree). The sequencing sample was made of peripheral blood. The sequence came from a woman older than 75 with acute or convalescent COVID-19. The CDR3 protein is CASTSQGMSSYEQYF. At the DNA level, the sequence is TGTGCCAGCACCAGTCAGGGGATGAGCTCCTACGAGCAGTACTTC.